This T cell receptor (beta chain) is drawn from a study of response to subunit inactivated influenza vaccine. TCRdb re-called the RT-PCR reads through MiXCR, storing one row per CDR3 protein. In the table there are approximately 520,000 distinct CDR3 sequences, about 15% of which are singletons. Germline lookup yields CDR1 SGHRS and CDR2 YFSETQ. Unmatched junction bases numbered 22, after V lost 3 bases and J lost 0 bases. The CDR3 length is 22 residues. This chain uses TRBV5-1 with TRBJ2-5; 11 positions match TRBD2. This TCR came from a man between 50 and 70 years old who received an inactivated influenza vaccine. Sequencing was performed on CD4+ T cells sorted from PBMCs, taken about 23 months after vaccination. The CDR3 DNA reads as TGCGCCAGCAGCTGGCCCTCAGTATTGCGGGGGGCGACTAGCGGGAACCAAGAGACCCAGTACTTC. It is translated as CASSWPSVLRGATSGNQETQYF. The full variable domain, with the rest looked up from reference TRBV5-1 and TRBJ2-5, is KAGVTQTPRYLIKTRGQQVTLSCSPISGHRSVSWYQQTPGQGLQFLFEYFSETQRNKGNFPGRFSGRQFSNSRSEMNVSTLELGDSALYLCASSWPSVLRGATSGNQETQYFGPGTRLLVL.